The 18 T cell receptor beta chains presented below share a single source sample, sequenced in a study of T-cell memory formation after mild COVID-19. TCRdb ran MiXCR on the 5' RACE reads and lists one entry per CDR3 protein. The sample lists about 400,000 distinct CDR3 sequences, roughly 15% seen once, with roughly a fifth in the top ten. The sequencing input was PBMCs or a T cell subset sorted from them (not recorded which). The source is a man aged 18 to 30 who had mild COVID-19 (a few samples of this study predate the infection). Cell type and time point are not known.

This clonotype has at least ten counts. J is TRBJ1-1 and V is TRBV7-9; TRBD1 is a possible D gene (5 bases). Germline V gene sequence: CDR1 SEHNR, CDR2 FQNEAQ (reference sequence). The CDR3 runs 15 residues. V lost 3 bases and J lost 0, with 11 bases in between. The CDR3 protein is CASSFEGFMNTEAFF. The CDR3 DNA sequence: TGTGCCAGCAGCTTCGAGGGGTTCATGAACACTGAAGCTTTCTTT. The entire variable domain, with the rest obtained from reference TRBV7-9 and TRBJ1-1, is as follows: DTGVSQNPRHKITKRGQNVTFRCDPISEHNRLYWYRQTLGQGPEFLTYFQNEAQLEKSRLLSDRFSAERPKGSFSTLEIQRTEQGDSAMYLCASSFEGFMNTEAFFGQGTRLTVV.

V is TRBV3-1 and J is TRBJ2-7; D not certain. The CDR3 sequence is 15 residues long. V was pared by 4 bases and J by 5 bases, with 18 bases between. In germline, CDR1 is LGHDT, CDR2 YNNKEL (reference sequence). CDR3 in amino acids: CASSPHPTLTDEQYV. As DNA, the CDR3 is TGTGCCAGCAGCCCCCATCCGACCCTCACTGACGAGCAGTACGTC.

V and J are TRBV5-1 and TRBJ2-1; 9 bases are a match to TRBD2. Germline assignment: CDR1 SGHRS and CDR2 YFSETQ. V trimming: 2 bases; J trimming: 9 bases; junction bases outside the gene matches: 12. The CDR3 spans 16 residues. The CDR3 DNA is TGCGCCAGCAGCTTATCCATCCGGTCTAGCGGGGCTGAGCAGTTCTTC. Residues: CASSLSIRSSGAEQFF.

Ten or more counts support this clonotype. The chain carries TRBV5-1 and TRBJ2-7; TRBD2 matches 7 bases. This CDR3 is built from 14 residues. V lost 5 bases, J lost 3 bases, and 8 bases stayed unmatched. Per germline, CDR1 SGHRS and CDR2 YFSETQ. The CDR3 is CASRSFAGDYEQYF. In DNA form, the CDR3 reads TGCGCCAGCAGATCGTTTGCGGGGGACTACGAGCAGTACTTC.

This clonotype was seen only a few times. The chain carries TRBV5-1 and TRBJ2-3; a weak D match, TRBD2 (6 bases). The germline V and J ends were trimmed by 1 base and 2 bases, with 14 bases remaining between them. The CDR3 covers 16 residues. Germline V lookup: CDR1 SGHRS, CDR2 YFSETQ. CDR3 nucleotides: TGCGCCAGCAGCTTGCCCGGGAGTGCAATCACAGATACGCAGTATTTT. It codes for CASSLPGSAITDTQYF.

This clonotype has just a few counts. The chain recombines TRBV5-6 with TRBJ1-1; D unresolved. Trimming left V 4 bases short and J 1 base short, with 11 bases between. The CDR3 contains 14 residues. CDR1 is SGHDT, CDR2 YYEEEE, per germline. The CDR3 DNA reads TGTGCCAGCAGCGGTAAACAGAAGAACACTGAAGCTTTCTTT. Protein: CASSGKQKNTEAFF.

This chain uses TRBV2 with TRBJ1-2, with D possibly TRBD1 on 5 matching bases. The germline gives CDR1 SNHLY, CDR2 FYNNEI. The V and J ends lost 4 bases and 6 bases respectively, with 9 bases between them. The CDR3 has 12 residues. The chain's CDR3 is CASSVDRNGYTF. The CDR3 DNA sequence: TGTGCCAGCAGTGTTGACAGAAATGGCTACACCTTC.

This clonotype was detected only a few times. This rearrangement joins TRBV9 to TRBJ1-1; D uncertain. This CDR3 region has 13 residues. In germline, CDR1 is SGDLS, CDR2 YYNGEE. V shed 3 bases and J shed 10 bases, with 16 bases lying between them. In DNA form, the CDR3 reads TGTGCCAGCAGCGCCCTAGGGAACGCAGGAGCTTTCTTT. It is translated as CASSALGNAGAFF.

The chain has TRBV7-2 and TRBJ2-1; TRBD2 aligns across 8 bases. The germline gives CDR1 SGHTA, CDR2 FQGNSA. The CDR3 is 15 residues long. J lost 7 bases, V lost 5 bases, and 10 bases had no gene match. Here the CDR3 DNA reads TGTGCCAGCAGCCCCCGGCGGGGGGCGGGGAATGAGCAGTTCTTC. Amino acid sequence: CASSPRRGAGNEQFF.

In DNA form, the CDR3 reads TGTGCCAGCAGCGGGGGGGCGGTGGGACAGCTCACAGATACGCAGTATTTT. It is translated as CASSGGAVGQLTDTQYF. The chain combines TRBV7-2 with TRBJ2-3; D may be TRBD1 or TRBD2 (7 bases each). The CDR3 loop spans 17 amino acids. V was cut by 5 bases and J by 2 bases, with 20 bases left in between. The germline V gene encodes CDR1 SGHTA and CDR2 FQGNSA.

This clonotype has only a few counts. The gene calls are TRBV5-5 and TRBJ2-1; D remains unclear. V was clipped by 1 base and J by 0 bases, with 8 bases between them. The CDR3 consists of 15 residues. The V gene's germline CDR1 is SGHKS and CDR2 YYEKEE (reference sequence). The CDR3 loop reads CASSLIPSSYNEQFF. The CDR3 DNA reads TGTGCCAGCAGCTTGATCCCGAGCTCCTACAATGAGCAGTTCTTC.

This clonotype was seen a handful of times. The chain uses TRBV30 and TRBJ2-3; D is possibly TRBD1 (6 bases). The CDR3 has 16 residues. Trimming left V 4 bases short and J 4 bases short, with 21 bases between. The germline V gene has CDR1 GTSNPN and CDR2 SVGIG (reference sequence). CDR3 loop: CAWTRMGRGVADTQYF. CDR3 coding DNA: TGTGCCTGGACTCGTATGGGCAGGGGAGTTGCAGATACGCAGTATTTT. The complete variable domain, with remaining parts taken from reference TRBV30 and TRBJ2-3, reads SQTIHQWPATLVQPVGSPLSLECTVEGTSNPNLYWYRQAAGRGLQLLFYSVGIGQISSEVPQNLSASRPQDRQFILSSKKLLLSDSGFYLCAWTRMGRGVADTQYFGPGTRLTVL.

The V gene is TRBV30, the J gene TRBJ1-1, with TRBD1 matching 8 bases. The CDR3 has 13 amino acids. Germline CDR1 GTSNPN, CDR2 SVGIG (reference sequence). The trim removed 5 bases at V and 0 bases at J, leaving 2 bases unmatched. Here the CDR3 reads CAWGQGLNTEAFF. CDR3 nucleotide sequence: TGTGCCTGGGGACAGGGATTGAACACTGAAGCTTTCTTT.

V gene TRBV28 combines with J gene TRBJ1-2, with D tentatively TRBD1 (6 bases). CDR1 and CDR2 (germline): MDHEN, SYDVKM. This CDR3 is 13 amino acids long. The V and J ends lost 6 bases and 8 bases respectively, with 16 bases between them. CDR3 nucleotides: TGTGCCAGCAGCCAGGGGACGATCGGGGGCTACACCTTC. This codes for CASSQGTIGGYTF.

In its sample, this clonotype was seen a few times. This rearrangement joins TRBV19 to TRBJ2-1; the D is unclear. Between the trimmed V and J ends, which lost 0 bases and 9 bases, there was a span of 9 bases. Germline values: CDR1 LNHDA, CDR2 SQIVND (reference sequence). The length of the CDR3 is 13 residues. The CDR3 here is CASSIDRNREQFF. The DNA of the CDR3 is TGTGCCAGTAGTATAGATAGGAATCGTGAGCAGTTCTTC.

This chain links TRBV20-1 with TRBJ2-1; TRBD2 matches 13 bases. V lost 4 bases and J lost 8; bases outside the gene matches: 5. Germline loops: CDR1 DFQATT, CDR2 SNEGSKA (reference sequence). This CDR3 has 14 residues. The CDR3: CSATTSGGAHEQFF. The CDR3 DNA sequence: TGCAGTGCTACTACTAGCGGGGGGGCCCATGAGCAGTTCTTC.

This clonotype was observed a few times. The chain links TRBV18 to TRBJ1-1, with 7 bases identical to TRBD1. The germline CDR1 and CDR2 sequences are KGHSH and LQKENI. The CDR3 runs 16 residues. The junction had 9 bases not matched to a gene; V was cut back by 0 bases and J by 5 bases. Here the CDR3 reads CASSPPNYEGATEAFF. The DNA for the CDR3 is TGTGCCAGCTCACCACCGAATTATGAGGGGGCGACTGAAGCTTTCTTT. Using reference TRBV18 and TRBJ1-1 for the parts outside the CDR3, the full variable domain is NAGVMQNPRHLVRRRGQEARLRCSPMKGHSHVYWYRQLPEEGLKFMVYLQKENIIDESGMPKERFSAEFPKEGPSILRIQQVVRGDSAAYFCASSPPNYEGATEAFFGQGTRLTVV.

V and J are TRBV4-1 and TRBJ2-3, with D possibly matching TRBD1 (6 bases). Germline loops: CDR1 MGHRA, CDR2 YSYEKL. The V and J ends lost 0 bases and 2 bases respectively, with 15 bases between them. This CDR3 spans 17 amino acids. DNA for the CDR3: TGCGCCAGCAGCCAAGACCCCGGACAGAAACTCACAGATACGCAGTATTTT. This translates into CASSQDPGQKLTDTQYF.